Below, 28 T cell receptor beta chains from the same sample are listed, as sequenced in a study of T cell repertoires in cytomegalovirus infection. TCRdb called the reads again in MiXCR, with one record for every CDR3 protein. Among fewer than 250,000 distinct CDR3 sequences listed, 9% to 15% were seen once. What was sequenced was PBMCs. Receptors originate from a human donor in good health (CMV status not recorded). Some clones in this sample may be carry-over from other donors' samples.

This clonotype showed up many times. CDR3: CASSLTGREGYGYTF. CDR3 DNA: TGTGCCAGCAGCTTAACGGGCAGGGAGGGGTATGGCTACACCTTC. The chain employs TRBV7-3 and TRBJ1-2, with a weak D call TRBD1 (5 bases). Per the germline V gene, CDR1 is SGHTA and CDR2 is FQGTGA. Deletions cut 0 bases from V and 5 bases from J, with 13 bases between. The CDR3 is made up of 15 amino acids.

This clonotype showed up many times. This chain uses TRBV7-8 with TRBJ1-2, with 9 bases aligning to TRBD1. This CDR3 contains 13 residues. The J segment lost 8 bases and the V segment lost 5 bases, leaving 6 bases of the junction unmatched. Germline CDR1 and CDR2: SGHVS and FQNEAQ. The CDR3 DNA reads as TGTGCCAGCAGCCCAGGGGACAGGGAGGGCTACACCTTC. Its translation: CASSPGDREGYTF.

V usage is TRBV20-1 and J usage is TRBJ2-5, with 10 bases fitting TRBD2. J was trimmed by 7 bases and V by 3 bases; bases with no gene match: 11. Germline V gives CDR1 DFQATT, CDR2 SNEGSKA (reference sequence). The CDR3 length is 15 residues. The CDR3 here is CSASSLAGVGGTQYF. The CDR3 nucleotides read TGCAGTGCTAGTAGTCTAGCGGGAGTAGGTGGGACCCAGTACTTC.

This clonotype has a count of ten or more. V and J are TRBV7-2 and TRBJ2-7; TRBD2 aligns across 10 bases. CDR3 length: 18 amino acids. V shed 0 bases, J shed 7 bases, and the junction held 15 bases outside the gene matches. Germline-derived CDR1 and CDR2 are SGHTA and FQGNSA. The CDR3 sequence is CASSLAQGLASPVREQYF. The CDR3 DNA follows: TGTGCCAGCAGCTTAGCCCAGGGACTAGCGTCCCCGGTGAGGGAGCAGTACTTC.

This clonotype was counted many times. CDR3 nucleotides: TGTGCCAGCAGTCCCGGGACTAGCGGGAGCCACACCGGGGAGCTGTTTTTT. This gives the protein CASSPGTSGSHTGELFF. This chain uses TRBV12-3 or TRBV12-4 with TRBJ2-2; 14 nucleotides line up with TRBD2. This CDR3 spans 17 amino acids. V lost 5 bases to trimming and J lost 3 bases; unmatched junction nucleotides: 5.

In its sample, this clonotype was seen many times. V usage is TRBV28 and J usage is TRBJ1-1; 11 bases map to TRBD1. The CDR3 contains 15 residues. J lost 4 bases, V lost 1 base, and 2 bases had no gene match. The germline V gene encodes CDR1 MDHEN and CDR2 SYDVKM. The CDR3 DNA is TGTGCCAGCAGTTTATCGGGGACAGGGGGCACTGAAGCTTTCTTT. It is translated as CASSLSGTGGTEAFF.

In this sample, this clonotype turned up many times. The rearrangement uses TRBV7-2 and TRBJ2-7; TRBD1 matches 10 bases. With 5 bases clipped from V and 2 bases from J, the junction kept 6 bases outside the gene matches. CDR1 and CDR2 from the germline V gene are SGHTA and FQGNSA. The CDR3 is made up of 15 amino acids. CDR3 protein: CASSPTGTGAYEQYF. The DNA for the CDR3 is TGTGCCAGCAGCCCAACCGGGACAGGGGCCTACGAGCAGTACTTC.

The CDR3 here is CASRVTGSDATPYEQYF. The CDR3 DNA follows: TGTGCCAGTAGGGTTACAGGATCCGACGCGACCCCCTACGAGCAGTACTTC. The J gene is TRBJ2-7, the V gene TRBV19; D is possibly TRBD1 (5 bases). With 6 bases removed from V and 2 bases from J, the gap between germline ends came to 23 bases. The CDR3 runs 17 residues. CDR1 and CDR2 (germline): LNHDA, SQIVND (reference sequence).

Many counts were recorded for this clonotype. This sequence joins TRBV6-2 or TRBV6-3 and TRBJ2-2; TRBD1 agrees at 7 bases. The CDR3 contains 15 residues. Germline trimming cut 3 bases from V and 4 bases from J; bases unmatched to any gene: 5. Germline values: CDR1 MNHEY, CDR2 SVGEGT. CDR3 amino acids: CASSYTGVTTGELFF. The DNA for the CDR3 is TGTGCCAGCAGTTATACAGGGGTAACCACCGGGGAGCTGTTTTTT.

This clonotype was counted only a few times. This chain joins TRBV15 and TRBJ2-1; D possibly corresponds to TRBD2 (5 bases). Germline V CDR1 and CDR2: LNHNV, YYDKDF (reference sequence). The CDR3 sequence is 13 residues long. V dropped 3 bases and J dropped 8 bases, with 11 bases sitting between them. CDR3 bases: TGTGCCACCAGCAGGGACTTGCCCGATGAGCAGTTCTTC. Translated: CATSRDLPDEQFF.

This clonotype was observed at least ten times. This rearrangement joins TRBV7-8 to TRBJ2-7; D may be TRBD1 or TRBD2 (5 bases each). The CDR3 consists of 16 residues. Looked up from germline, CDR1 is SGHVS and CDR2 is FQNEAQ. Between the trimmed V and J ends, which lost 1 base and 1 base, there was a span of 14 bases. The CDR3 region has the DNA TGTGCCAGCAGCTTAGTAAGGGACCCTGGATCCTACGAGCAGTACTTC. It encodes CASSLVRDPGSYEQYF.

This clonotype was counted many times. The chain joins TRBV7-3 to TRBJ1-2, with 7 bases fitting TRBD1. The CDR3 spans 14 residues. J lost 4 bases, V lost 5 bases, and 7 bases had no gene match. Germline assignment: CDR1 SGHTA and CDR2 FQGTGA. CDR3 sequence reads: CASSRPDRAYGYTF. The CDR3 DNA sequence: TGTGCCAGCAGCCGCCCCGACAGGGCCTATGGCTACACCTTC.

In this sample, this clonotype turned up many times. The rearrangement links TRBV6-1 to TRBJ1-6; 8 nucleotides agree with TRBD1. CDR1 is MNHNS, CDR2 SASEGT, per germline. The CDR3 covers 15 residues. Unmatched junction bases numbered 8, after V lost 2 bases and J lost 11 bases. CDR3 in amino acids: CASSEMGRGQTPLHF. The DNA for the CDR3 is TGTGCCAGCAGTGAAATGGGCAGGGGGCAGACACCCCTCCACTTT.

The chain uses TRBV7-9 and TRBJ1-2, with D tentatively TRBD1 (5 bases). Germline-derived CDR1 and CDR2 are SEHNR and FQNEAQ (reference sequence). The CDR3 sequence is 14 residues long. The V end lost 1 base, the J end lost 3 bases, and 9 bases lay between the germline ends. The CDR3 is CASSLGPGDYGYTF. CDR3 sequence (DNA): TGTGCCAGCAGCTTAGGTCCGGGGGACTATGGCTACACCTTC.

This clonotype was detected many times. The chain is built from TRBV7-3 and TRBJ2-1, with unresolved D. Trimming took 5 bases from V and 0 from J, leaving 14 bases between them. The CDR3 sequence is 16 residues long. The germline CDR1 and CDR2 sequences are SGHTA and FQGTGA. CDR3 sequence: CASSLSPTHSYNEQFF. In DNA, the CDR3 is TGTGCCAGCAGCCTCTCCCCCACTCACTCCTACAATGAGCAGTTCTTC.

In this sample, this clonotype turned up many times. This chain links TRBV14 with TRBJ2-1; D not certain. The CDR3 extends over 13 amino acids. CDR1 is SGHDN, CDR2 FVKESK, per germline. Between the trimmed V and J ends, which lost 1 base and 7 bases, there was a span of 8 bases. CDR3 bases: TGTGCCAGCAGCCAAGTTAGAGGAAATGAGCAGTTCTTC. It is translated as CASSQVRGNEQFF.

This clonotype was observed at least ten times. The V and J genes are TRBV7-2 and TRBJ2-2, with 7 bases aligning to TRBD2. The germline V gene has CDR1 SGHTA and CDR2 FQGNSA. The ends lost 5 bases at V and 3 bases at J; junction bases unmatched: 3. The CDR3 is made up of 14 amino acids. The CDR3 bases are TGTGCCAGCAGCCATGGGGGGGACACCGGGGAGCTGTTTTTT. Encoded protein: CASSHGGDTGELFF.

The CDR3 sequence: CSVTPTGADEQFF. The CDR3 DNA follows: TGCAGCGTGACCCCCACAGGGGCAGATGAGCAGTTCTTC. The chain employs TRBV29-1 and TRBJ2-1, with TRBD1 matching over 7 bases. The germline gives CDR1 SQVTM, CDR2 ANQGSEA. Trimming at V came to 6 bases and at J to 8 bases, leaving 10 bases not matched to a gene. This CDR3 comprises 13 residues.

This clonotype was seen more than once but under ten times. CDR3 loop: CSAQDQETQYF. CDR3 DNA sequence: TGCAGTGCCCAAGACCAAGAGACCCAGTACTTC. The chain couples TRBV20-1 to TRBJ2-5, with D unresolved. The ends were cut back, 6 bases at V and 0 bases at J, with 5 bases in the middle. This CDR3 region has 11 residues. Germline CDR1 is DFQATT and CDR2 is SNEGSKA (reference sequence).

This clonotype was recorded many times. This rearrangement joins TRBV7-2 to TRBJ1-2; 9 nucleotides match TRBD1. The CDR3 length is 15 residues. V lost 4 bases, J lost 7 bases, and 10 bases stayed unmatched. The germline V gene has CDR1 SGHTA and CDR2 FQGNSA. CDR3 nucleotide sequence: TGTGCCAGCAGCTACGACAGGGGGATTTCGGGTGGCTACACCTTC. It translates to CASSYDRGISGGYTF. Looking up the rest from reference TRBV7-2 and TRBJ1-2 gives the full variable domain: GAGVSQSPSNKVTEKGKDVELRCDPISGHTALYWYRQSLGQGLEFLIYFQGNSAPDKSGLPSDRFSAERTGGSVSTLTIQRTQQEDSAVYLCASSYDRGISGGYTFGSGTRLTVV.

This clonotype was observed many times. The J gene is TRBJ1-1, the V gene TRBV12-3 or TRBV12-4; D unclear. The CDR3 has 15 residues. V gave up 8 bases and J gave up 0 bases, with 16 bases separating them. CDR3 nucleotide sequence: TGTGCCAGCGCCCTAGGGCAGCCCTTGAACACTGAAGCTTTCTTT. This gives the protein CASALGQPLNTEAFF.

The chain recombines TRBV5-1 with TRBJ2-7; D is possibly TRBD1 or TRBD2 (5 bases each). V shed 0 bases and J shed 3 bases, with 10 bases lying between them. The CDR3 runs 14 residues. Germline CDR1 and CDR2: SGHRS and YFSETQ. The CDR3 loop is CASSLAGANYEQYF. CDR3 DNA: TGCGCCAGCAGCTTGGCCGGGGCAAACTACGAGCAGTACTTC.

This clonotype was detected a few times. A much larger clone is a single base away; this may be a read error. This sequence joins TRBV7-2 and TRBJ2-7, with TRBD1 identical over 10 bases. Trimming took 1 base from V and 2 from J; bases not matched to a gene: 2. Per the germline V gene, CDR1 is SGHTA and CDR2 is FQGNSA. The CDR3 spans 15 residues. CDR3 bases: TGTGCCAGCAGCTTAGGAGGGACAGGGGCCTACGAGCAGTACTTC. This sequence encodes CASSLGGTGAYEQYF.

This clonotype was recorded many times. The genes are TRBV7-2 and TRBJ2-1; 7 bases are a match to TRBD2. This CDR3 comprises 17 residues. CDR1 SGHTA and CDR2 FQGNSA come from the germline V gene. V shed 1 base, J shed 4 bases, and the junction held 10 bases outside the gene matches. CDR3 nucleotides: TGTGCCAGCAGCTTAGAGTTGGGCGGGAGTGGGTACAATGAGCAGTTCTTC. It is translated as CASSLELGGSGYNEQFF.

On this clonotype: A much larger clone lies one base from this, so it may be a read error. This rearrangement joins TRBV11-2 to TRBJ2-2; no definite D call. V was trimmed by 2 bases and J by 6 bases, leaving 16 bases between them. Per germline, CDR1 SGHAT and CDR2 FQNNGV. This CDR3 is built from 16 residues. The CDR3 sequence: CASSLSWTWRSGELFF. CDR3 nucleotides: TGTGCCAGCAGCTTATCCTGGACGTGGAGATCCGGGGAGCTGTTTTTT.

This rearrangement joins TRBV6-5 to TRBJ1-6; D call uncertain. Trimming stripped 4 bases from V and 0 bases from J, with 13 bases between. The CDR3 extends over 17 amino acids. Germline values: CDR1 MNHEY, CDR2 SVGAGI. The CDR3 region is CASSSSGRSSYNSPLHF. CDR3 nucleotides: TGTGCCAGCAGTTCAAGTGGACGGAGCTCCTATAATTCACCCCTCCACTTT.

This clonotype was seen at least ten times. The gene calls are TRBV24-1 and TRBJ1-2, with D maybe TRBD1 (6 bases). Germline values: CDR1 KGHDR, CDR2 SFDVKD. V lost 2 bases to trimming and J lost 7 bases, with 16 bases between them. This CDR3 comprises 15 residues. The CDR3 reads CATSDSSGAWGGYTF. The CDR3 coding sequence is TGTGCCACCAGTGATTCCTCGGGGGCTTGGGGTGGCTACACCTTC.

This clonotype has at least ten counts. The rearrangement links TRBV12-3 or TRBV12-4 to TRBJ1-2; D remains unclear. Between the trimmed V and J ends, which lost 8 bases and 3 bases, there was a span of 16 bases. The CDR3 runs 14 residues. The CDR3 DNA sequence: TGTGCCAGCCGCCCTTCGGGAGATTACTATGGCTACACCTTC. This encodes CASRPSGDYYGYTF.